These 3 T cell receptor beta chains came from one sample sequenced in a study of OX40 agonist ivuxolimab in advanced cancers. Generated by immunoSEQ multiplex PCR, the TCRdb table keeps only in-frame clones and is missing some. The sample includes 65,000 or so clones, around 84% of them seen just once. Sample: CD4+ or CD8+ T cells sorted from blood, taken in a trial of the OX40 agonist ivuxolimab. These receptors were collected from an adult with an advanced solid tumor such as melanoma, head and neck, liver or kidney cancer.

The rearrangement joins TRBV6-1 to TRBJ1-1, with D hard to call. CDR1 MNHNS and CDR2 SASEGT come from the germline V gene. The CDR3 runs 11 residues. Trimming removed 7 bases at V and 7 bases at J, with 10 bases between. This CDR3 reads CASMGGLEAFF. Here the CDR3 DNA reads TGTGCCAGCATGGGCGGGCTTGAAGCTTTCTTT.

This chain links TRBV11-2 with TRBJ2-1; 10 bases agree with TRBD2. The CDR3 contains 16 residues. Germline V CDR1 and CDR2: SGHAT, FQNNGV. The V and J ends lost 5 bases and 10 bases, in that order; junction bases with no gene match: 14. This chain's CDR3 is CASSPTLSGGAKEQFF. The CDR3 DNA is TGTGCCAGCAGCCCAACGTTGAGCGGGGGGGCCAAAGAGCAGTTCTTC. Filled out from reference TRBV11-2 and TRBJ2-1, the complete variable domain reads EAGVAQSPRYKIIEKRQSVAFWCNPISGHATLYWYQQILGQGPKLLIQFQNNGVVDDSQLPKDRFSAERLKGVDSTLKIQPAKLEDSAVYLCASSPTLSGGAKEQFFGPGTRLTVL.

The rearrangement links TRBV7-9 to TRBJ2-1; D could derive from TRBD1 or TRBD2 (5 bases each). This CDR3 contains 12 residues. Germline CDR1 and CDR2: SEHNR and FQNEAQ (reference sequence). The germline V and J ends were trimmed by 5 bases and 9 bases, with 11 bases remaining between them. The CDR3 loop is CASSGDPGEQFF. For the CDR3, the DNA is TGTGCCAGCAGCGGGGACCCGGGTGAGCAGTTCTTC.